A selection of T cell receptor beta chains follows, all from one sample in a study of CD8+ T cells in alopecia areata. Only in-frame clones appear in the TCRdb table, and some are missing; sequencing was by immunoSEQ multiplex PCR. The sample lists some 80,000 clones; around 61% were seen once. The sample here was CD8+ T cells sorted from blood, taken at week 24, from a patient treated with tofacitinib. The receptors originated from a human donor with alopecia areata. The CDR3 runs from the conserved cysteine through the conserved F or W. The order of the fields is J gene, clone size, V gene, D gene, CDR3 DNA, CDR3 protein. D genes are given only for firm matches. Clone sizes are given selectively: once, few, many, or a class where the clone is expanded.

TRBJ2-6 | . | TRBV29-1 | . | TGCAGCGTTGAAGCAGGGGATTCAAGCTCTGGGGCCAACGTCCTGACTTTC | CSVEAGDSSSGANVLTF
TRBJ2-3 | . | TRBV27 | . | TGTGCCAGCAGCCCCGGGACTGCCCGCACAGATACGCAGTATTTT | CASSPGTARTDTQYF
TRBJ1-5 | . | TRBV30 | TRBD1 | TGTGCCTGGAGTGCCAGGAACCAGGGGGTTTATAGCAATCAGCCCCAGCATTTT | CAWSARNQGVYSNQPQHF
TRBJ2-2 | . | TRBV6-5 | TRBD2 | TGTGCCAGCAGTTATATAGCGGGAGGAGGCACCGGGGAGCTGTTTTTT | CASSYIAGGGTGELFF
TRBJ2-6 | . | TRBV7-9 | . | TGTGCCAGCAGCTTAGGATCGGGGGCAGGGGCCAACGTCCTGACTTTC | CASSLGSGAGANVLTF
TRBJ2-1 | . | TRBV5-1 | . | TGCGCCAGCAGCTTGCCGTCTTGGGCGGGACCAAACAATGAGCAGTTCTTC | CASSLPSWAGPNNEQFF
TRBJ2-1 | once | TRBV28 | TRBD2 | TGTGCCAGCAGTTTATCGGGTAGCGGGAGAAGCGATGAGCAGTTCTTC | CASSLSGSGRSDEQFF
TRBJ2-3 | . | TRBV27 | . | TGTGCCAGCAGCAGTGGTGGGACAGATACGCAGTATTTT | CASSSGGTDTQYF
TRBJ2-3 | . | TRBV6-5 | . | TGTGCCAGCAGTTACAAGCGGGCCGATACGCAGTATTTT | CASSYKRADTQYF
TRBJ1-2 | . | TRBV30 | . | TGTGCCTGGAGTTCCCCCACATTGGGGTACAACTATGGCTACACCTTC | CAWSSPTLGYNYGYTF
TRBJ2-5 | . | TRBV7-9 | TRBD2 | TGTGCCAGCAGCTATAGGCGGGACTATCCCGTGAGGCGGGAGACCCAGTACTTC | CASSYRRDYPVRRETQYF
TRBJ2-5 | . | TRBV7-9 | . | TGTGCCAGCAGCTCTACAGATCGGGAAGGTAGCGTGGAGACCCAGTACTTC | CASSSTDREGSVETQYF
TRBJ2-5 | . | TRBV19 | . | TGTGCCAGTAGGAAACAGGGAGGAGAGACCCAGTACTTC | CASRKQGGETQYF